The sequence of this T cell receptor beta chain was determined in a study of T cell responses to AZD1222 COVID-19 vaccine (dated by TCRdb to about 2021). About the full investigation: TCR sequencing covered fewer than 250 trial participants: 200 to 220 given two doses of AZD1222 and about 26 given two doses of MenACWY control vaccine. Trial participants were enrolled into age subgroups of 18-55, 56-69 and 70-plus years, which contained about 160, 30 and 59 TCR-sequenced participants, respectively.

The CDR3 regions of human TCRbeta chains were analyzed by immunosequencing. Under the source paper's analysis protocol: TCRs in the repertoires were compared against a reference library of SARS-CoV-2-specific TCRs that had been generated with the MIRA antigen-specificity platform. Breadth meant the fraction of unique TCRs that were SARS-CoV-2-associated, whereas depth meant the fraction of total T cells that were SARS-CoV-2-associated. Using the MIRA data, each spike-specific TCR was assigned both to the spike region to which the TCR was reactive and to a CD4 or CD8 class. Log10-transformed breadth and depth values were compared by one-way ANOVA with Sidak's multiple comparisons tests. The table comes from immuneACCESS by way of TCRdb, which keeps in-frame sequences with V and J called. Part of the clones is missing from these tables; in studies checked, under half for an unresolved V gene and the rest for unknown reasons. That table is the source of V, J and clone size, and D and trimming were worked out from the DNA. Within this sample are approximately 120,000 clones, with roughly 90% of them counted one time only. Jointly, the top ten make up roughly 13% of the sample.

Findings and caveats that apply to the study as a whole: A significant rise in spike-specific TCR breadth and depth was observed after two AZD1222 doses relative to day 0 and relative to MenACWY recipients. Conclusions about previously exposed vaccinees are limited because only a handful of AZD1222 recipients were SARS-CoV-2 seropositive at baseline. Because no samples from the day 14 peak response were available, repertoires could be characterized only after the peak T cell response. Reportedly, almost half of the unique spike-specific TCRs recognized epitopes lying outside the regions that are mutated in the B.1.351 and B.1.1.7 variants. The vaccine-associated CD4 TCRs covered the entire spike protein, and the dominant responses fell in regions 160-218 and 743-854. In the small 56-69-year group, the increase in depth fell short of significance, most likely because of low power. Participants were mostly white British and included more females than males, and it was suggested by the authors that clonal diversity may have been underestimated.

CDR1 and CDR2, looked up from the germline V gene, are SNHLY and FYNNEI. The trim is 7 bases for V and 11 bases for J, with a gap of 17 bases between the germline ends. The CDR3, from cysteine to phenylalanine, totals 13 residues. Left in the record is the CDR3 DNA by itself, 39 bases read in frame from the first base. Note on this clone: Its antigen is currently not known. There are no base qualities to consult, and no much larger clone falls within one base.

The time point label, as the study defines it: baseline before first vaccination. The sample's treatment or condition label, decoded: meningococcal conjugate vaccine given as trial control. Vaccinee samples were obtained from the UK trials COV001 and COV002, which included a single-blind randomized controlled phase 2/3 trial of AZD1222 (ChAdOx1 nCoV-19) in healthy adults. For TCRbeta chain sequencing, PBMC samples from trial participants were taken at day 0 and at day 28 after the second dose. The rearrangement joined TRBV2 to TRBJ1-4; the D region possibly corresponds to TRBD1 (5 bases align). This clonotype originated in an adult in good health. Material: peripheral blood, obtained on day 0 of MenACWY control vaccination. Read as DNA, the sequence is TGTGCCAGCATCCCCTCCCTGGGGGGGAAACTGTTTTTT. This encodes CASIPSLGGKLFF.